This T cell receptor (beta chain) was documented in a study of OX40 agonist ivuxolimab in advanced cancers. About the study: Earlier anti-PD-1, anti-PD-L1 or anti-CTLA-4 therapy was permitted; 30% to 50% had received some.

Libraries were prepared by immunoSEQ multiplex PCR; TCRdb keeps only in-frame clonotypes and omits some of them. The sample holds around 10,000 clones, over 70% seen once. This TCR came from an adult with an advanced solid tumor such as melanoma, head and neck, liver or kidney cancer. The material sequenced was CD4+ or CD8+ T cells sorted from blood, taken in a trial of the OX40 agonist ivuxolimab.

CDR3 residues: CASSSGRVTEAFF. CDR3 DNA: TGTGCCAGCAGCTCCGGGCGGGTCACTGAAGCTTTCTTT. The chain combines TRBV7-9 with TRBJ1-1; the D is unclear. The germline gives CDR1 SEHNR, CDR2 FQNEAQ (reference sequence). Deletions cut 4 bases from V and 4 bases from J, with 10 bases between. CDR3 length: 13 residues.